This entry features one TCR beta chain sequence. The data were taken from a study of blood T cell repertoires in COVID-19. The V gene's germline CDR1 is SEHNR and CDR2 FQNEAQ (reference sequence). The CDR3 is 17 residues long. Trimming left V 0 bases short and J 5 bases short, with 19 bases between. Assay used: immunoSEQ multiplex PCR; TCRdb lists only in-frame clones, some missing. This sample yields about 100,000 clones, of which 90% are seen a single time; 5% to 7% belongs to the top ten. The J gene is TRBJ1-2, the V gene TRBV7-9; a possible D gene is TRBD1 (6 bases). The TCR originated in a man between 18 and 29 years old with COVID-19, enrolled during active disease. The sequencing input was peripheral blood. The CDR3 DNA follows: TGTGCCAGCAGCTTAGCGCTAGGACAGAGCCTGATATATGGCTACACCTTC. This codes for CASSLALGQSLIYGYTF.